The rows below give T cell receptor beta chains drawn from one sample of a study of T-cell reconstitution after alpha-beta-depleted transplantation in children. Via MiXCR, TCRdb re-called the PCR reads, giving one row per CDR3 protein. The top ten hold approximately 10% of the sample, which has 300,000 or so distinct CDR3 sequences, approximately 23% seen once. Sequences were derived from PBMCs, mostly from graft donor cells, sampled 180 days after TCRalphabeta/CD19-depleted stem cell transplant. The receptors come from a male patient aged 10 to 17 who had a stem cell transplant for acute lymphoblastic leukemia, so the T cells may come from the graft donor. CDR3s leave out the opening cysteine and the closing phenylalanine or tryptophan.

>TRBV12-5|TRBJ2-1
ASGLGFLGSYNEQF
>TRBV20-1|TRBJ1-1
SAPTGWGPRWNTEAF
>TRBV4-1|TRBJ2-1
ASSRFRTNEQF
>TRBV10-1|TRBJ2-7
ASSEVAGAKYEQY
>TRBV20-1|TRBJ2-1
SARGLNNEQF
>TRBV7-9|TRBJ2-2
ASRETSGRSNGELF
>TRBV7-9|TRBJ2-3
ASSRSADTQY
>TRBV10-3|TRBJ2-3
AIGPGAGGTDTQY
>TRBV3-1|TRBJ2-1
ASSQPGAGGRGDYNEQF
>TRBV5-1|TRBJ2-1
ASSSIQGVSYNEQF
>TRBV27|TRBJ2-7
ASRPRGREQY
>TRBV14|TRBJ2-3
ASSPTASGRDTQY
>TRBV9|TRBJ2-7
ASSVGPASANYEQY
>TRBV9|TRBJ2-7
ASSVGLDYEQY
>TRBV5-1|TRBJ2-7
ASKHWGTIEQY
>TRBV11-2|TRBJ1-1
ATERWTPNTEAF
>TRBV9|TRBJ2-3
ASSVDPAGGLTDTQY
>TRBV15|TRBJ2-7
ATSRESLLRYEQY
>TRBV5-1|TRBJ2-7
ASSLEPTLSSYEQY
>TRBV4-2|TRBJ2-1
ASSQDAGITYNEQF
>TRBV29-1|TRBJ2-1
SVVPQGVIRNEQF
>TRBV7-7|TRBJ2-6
ASSPGGGRIGANVLT
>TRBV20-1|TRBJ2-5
SALPGGRETQY
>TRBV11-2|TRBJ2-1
ASSFPDEQF
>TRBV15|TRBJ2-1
ATSRPIGILYNEQF
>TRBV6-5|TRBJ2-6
ASSYIGTTGANVLT
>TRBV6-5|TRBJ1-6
ASSYSRRDSPLH
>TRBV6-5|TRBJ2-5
ASSYSYLGRGETQY